Below are 3 T cell receptor beta chains sequenced from a single sample in a study of T cell responses to AZD1222 COVID-19 vaccine. The table came from immunoSEQ multiplex PCR; TCRdb's copy has only in-frame clones and leaves some out. Seen here are about 150,000 clones, around 93% observed once, and the top ten hold approximately 7%. The material was peripheral blood, obtained 28 days after the second AZD1222 dose. The receptors were gathered from an adult who received the AZD1222 COVID-19 vaccine.

V and J are TRBV9 and TRBJ2-2; D not resolved. V gave up 4 bases and J gave up 0 bases, with 7 bases separating them. Germline V gives CDR1 SGDLS, CDR2 YYNGEE. The CDR3 extends over 14 amino acids. The CDR3 nucleotides read TGTGCCAGCAGCCGCAACTCGAACACCGGGGAGCTGTTTTTT. Translation: CASSRNSNTGELFF.

V usage is TRBV25-1 and J usage is TRBJ1-2; TRBD1 is a possible D gene (6 bases). The CDR3 extends over 15 amino acids. Trimming took 4 bases from V and 7 from J, leaving 19 bases between them. The germline V gene encodes CDR1 MGHDK and CDR2 SYGVNS. The CDR3 sequence: CASSVGQGLFRGYTF. CDR3 DNA: TGTGCCAGCAGTGTCGGGCAGGGGCTATTCCGTGGCTACACCTTC.

This clone was counted once. The chain uses TRBV6-5 and TRBJ1-5, with TRBD1 identical over 7 bases. The trim removed 4 bases at V and 3 bases at J, leaving 9 bases unmatched. Germline V CDR1 and CDR2: MNHEY, SVGAGI. The CDR3 runs to 16 residues. CDR3 bases: TGTGCCAGCAGTTTGTCTTTCGGGACAGCCAATCAGCCCCAGCATTTT. Its protein product is CASSLSFGTANQPQHF.